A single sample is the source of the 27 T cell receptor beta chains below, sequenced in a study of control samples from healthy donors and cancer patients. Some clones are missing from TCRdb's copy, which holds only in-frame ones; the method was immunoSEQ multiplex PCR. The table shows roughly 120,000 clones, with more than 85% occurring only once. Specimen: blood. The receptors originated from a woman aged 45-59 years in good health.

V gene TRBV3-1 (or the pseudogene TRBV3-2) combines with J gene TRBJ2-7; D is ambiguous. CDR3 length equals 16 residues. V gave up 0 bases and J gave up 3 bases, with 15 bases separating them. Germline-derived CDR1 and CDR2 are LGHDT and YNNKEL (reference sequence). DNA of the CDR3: TGTGCCAGCAGCCAAGAAATTGGCAGAGTCAACTACGAGCAGTACTTC. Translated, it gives CASSQEIGRVNYEQYF.

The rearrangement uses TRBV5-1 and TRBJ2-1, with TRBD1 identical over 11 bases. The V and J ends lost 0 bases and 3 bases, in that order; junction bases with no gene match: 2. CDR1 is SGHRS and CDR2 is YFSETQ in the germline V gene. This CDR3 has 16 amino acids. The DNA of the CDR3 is TGCGCCAGCAGCTTGGCCGGGACAGGGGGCTACAATGAGCAGTTCTTC. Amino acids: CASSLAGTGGYNEQFF.

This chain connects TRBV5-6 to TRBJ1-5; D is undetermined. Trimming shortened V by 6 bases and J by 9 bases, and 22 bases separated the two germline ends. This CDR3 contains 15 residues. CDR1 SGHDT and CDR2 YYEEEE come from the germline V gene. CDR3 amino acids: CASMRNKGLTTPQHF. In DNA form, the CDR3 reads TGTGCCAGCATGAGAAATAAGGGTCTAACGACGCCCCAGCATTTT.

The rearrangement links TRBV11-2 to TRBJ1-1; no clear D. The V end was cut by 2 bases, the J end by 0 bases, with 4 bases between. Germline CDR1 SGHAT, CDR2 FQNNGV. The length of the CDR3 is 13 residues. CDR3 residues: CASSLSVNTEAFF. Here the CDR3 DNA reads TGTGCCAGCAGCTTATCCGTGAACACTGAAGCTTTCTTT.

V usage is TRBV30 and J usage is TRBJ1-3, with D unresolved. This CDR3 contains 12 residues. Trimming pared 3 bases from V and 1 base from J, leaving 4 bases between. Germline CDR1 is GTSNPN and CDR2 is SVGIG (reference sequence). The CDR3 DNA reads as TGTGCCTGGAGCAAATCTGGAAACACCATATATTTT. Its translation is CAWSKSGNTIYF.

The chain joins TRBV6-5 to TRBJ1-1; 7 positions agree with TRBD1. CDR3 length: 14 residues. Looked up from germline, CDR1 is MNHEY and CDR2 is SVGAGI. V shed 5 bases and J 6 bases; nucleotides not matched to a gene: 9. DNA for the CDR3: TGTGCCAGCAGTACCCCCACCAGGGGGTCTGAAGCTTTCTTT. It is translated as CASSTPTRGSEAFF.

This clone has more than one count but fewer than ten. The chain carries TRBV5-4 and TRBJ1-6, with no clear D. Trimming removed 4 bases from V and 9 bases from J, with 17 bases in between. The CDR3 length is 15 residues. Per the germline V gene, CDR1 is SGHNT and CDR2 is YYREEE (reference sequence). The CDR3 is CASSPDRTQSSPLHF. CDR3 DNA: TGTGCCAGCAGCCCCGACCGAACACAGAGTTCACCCCTCCACTTT.

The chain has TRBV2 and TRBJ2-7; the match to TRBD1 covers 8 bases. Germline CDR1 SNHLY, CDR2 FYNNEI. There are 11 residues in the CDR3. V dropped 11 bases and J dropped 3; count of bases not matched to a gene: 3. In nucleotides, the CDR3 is TGTGCCGGTGGGACAGGCTACGAGCAGTACTTC. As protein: CAGGTGYEQYF.

The chain's CDR3 is CASSAAGLADTQYF. The CDR3 coding sequence is TGTGCCAGCAGTGCAGCAGGGTTGGCAGATACGCAGTATTTT. The J gene is TRBJ2-3, the V gene TRBV25-1, with D perhaps TRBD1 (5 bases). The CDR3 covers 14 residues. Germline loops: CDR1 MGHDK, CDR2 SYGVNS. V was clipped by 4 bases and J by 4 bases, with 12 bases between them.

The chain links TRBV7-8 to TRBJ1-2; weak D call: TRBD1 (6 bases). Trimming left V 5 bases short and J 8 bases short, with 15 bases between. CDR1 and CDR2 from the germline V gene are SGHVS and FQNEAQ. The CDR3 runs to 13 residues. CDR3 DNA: TGTGCCAGCAGCAGCGTAACAGGGAGCGGCTACACCTTC. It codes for CASSSVTGSGYTF. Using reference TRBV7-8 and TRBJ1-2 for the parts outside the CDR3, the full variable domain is GAGVSQSPRYKVAKRGQDVALRCDPISGHVSLFWYQQALGQGPEFLTYFQNEAQLDKSGLPSDRFFAERPEGSVSTLKIQRTQQEDSAVYLCASSSVTGSGYTFGSGTRLTVV.

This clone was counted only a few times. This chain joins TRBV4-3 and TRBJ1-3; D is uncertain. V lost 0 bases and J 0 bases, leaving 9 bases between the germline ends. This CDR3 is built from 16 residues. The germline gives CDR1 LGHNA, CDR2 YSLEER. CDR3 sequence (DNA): TGCGCCAGCAGCCAAGACGGATCGGGCTCTGGAAACACCATATATTTT. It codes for CASSQDGSGSGNTIYF.

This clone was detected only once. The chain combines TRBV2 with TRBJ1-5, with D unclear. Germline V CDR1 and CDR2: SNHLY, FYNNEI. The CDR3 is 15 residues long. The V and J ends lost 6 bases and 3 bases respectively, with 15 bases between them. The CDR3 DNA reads TGTGCCAGCAGGGGCCAAAAGGGTATCAATCAGCCCCAGCATTTT. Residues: CASRGQKGINQPQHF.

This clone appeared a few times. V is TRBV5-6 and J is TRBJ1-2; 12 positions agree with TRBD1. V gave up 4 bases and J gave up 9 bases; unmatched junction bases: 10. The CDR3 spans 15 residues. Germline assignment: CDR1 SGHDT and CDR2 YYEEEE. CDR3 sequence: CASSPTGTGGLSYTF. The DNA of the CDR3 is TGTGCCAGCAGCCCGACGGGGACAGGGGGCTTGAGCTACACCTTC.

CDR3 DNA: TGTGCCATCAGTGAGTCTACAGATCAGCCCCAGCATTTT. Encoded protein: CAISESTDQPQHF. The chain joins TRBV10-3 to TRBJ1-5, with D uncertain. The CDR3 runs to 13 residues. V was trimmed by 0 bases and J by 5 bases, leaving 5 bases between them. The V gene's germline CDR1 is ENHRY and CDR2 SYGVKD.

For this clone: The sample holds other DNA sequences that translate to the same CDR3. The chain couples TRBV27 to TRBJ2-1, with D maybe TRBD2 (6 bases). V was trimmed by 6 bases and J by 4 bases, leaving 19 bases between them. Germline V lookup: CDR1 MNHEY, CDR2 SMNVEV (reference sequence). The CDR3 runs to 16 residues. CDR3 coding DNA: TGTGCCAGCAGCCCAGGAGGGGTGCCTTTATACAATGAGCAGTTCTTC. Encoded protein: CASSPGGVPLYNEQFF.

CDR3 residues: CASSIWQGPNEKLFF. CDR3 DNA: TGTGCCAGTAGTATCTGGCAGGGGCCGAATGAAAAACTGTTTTTT. The chain combines TRBV19 with TRBJ1-4; perhaps TRBD1 as D (6 bases). V dropped 3 bases and J dropped 5 bases, with 13 bases sitting between them. Looked up from germline, CDR1 is LNHDA and CDR2 is SQIVND (reference sequence). This CDR3 has 15 residues. The full variable domain, rest sourced from reference TRBV19 and TRBJ1-4, is DGGITQSPKYLFRKEGQNVTLSCEQNLNHDAMYWYRQDPGQGLRLIYYSQIVNDFQKGDIAEGYSVSREKKESFPLTVTSAQKNPTAFYLCASSIWQGPNEKLFFGSGTQLSVL.

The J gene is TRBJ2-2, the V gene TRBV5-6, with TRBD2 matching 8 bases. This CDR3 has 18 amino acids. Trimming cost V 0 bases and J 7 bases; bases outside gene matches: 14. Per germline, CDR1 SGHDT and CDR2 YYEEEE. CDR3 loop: CASSLAPLLAVKGGELFF. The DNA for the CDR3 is TGTGCCAGCAGCTTGGCCCCATTACTAGCGGTCAAAGGCGGGGAGCTGTTTTTT.

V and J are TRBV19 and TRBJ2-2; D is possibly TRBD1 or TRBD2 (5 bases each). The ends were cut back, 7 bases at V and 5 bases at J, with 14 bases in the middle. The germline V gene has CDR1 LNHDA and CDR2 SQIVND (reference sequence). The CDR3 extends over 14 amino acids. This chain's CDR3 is CASKSRGDTGELFF. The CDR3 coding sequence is TGTGCCAGTAAGAGCCGGGGCGATACCGGGGAGCTGTTTTTT.

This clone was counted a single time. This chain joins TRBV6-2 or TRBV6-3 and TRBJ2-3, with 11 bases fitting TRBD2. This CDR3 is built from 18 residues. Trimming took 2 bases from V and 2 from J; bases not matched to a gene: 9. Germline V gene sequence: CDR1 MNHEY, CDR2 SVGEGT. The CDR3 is CASSYPGTSGLDTDTQYF. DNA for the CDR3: TGTGCCAGCAGTTACCCCGGGACTAGCGGACTAGACACAGATACGCAGTATTTT.

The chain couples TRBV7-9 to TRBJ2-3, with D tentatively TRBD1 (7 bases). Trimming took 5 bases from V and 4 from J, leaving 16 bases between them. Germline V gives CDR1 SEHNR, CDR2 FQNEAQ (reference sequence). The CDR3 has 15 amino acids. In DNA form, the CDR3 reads TGTGCCAGCAGCGGCGGGACAGTCCGGGCAGATACGCAGTATTTT. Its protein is CASSGGTVRADTQYF.

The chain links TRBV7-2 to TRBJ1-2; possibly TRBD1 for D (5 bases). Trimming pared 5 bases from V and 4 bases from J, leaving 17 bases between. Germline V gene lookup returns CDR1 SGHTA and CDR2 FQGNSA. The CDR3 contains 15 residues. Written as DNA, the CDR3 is TGTGCCAGCAGCCCAAGCCGGGCGGGGCTCTATGGCTACACCTTC. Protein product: CASSPSRAGLYGYTF.

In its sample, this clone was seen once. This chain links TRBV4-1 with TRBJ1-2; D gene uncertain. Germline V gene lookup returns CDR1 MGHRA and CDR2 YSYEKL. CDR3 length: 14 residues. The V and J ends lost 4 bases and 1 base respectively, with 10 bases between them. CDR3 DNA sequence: TGCGCCAGCAGCCGATTCAGGCTTAACTATGGCTACACCTTC. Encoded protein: CASSRFRLNYGYTF.

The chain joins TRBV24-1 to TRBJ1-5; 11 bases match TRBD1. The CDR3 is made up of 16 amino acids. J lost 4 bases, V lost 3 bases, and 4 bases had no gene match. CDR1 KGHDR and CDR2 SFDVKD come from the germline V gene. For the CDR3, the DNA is TGTGCCACCAGTGATCCCGGACAGGGGGCAAATCAGCCCCAGCATTTT. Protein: CATSDPGQGANQPQHF.

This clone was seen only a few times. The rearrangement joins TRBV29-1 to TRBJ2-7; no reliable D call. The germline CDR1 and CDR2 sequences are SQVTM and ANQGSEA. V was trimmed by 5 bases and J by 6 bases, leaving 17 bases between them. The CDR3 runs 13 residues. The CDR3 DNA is TGCAGCGTTCGGTCCTCCTCAATCTCCGAGCAGTACTTC. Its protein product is CSVRSSSISEQYF.

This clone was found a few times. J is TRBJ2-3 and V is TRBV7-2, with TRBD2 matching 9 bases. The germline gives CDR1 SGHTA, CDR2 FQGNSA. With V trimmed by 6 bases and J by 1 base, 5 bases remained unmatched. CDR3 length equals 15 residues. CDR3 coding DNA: TGTGCCAGCAGGGAGCAGCGGGGGGGCACAGATACGCAGTATTTT. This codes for CASREQRGGTDTQYF.

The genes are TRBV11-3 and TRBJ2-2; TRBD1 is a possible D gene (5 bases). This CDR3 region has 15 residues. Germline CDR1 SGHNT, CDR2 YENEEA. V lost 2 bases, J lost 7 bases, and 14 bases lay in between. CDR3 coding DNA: TGTGCCAGCAGCTTAACGGGCATTAGGGGCGGGGAGCTGTTTTTT. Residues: CASSLTGIRGGELFF.

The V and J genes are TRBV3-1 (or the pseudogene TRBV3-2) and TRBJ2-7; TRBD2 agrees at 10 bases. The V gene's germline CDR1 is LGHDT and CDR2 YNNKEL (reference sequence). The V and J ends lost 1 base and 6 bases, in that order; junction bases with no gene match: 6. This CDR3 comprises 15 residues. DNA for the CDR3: TGTGCCAGCAGCCAAGGGAGCGGGGGGGCCCGCGAGCAGTACTTC. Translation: CASSQGSGGAREQYF.